The source of this T cell receptor (beta chain) is a study of breast tumors, draining lymph nodes, adjacent tissues (TCRdb year 2016). With regard to the full study: In breast cancer patients, the study compared the TCR beta repertoires of tumor, adjacent nontumor tissue and axillary lymph nodes. In human breast cancer, the study set out to assess how tumor, surrounding tissue and draining lymph node repertoires relate to one another and whether T cells might be exchanged between them.

The study at large found these results: The data were judged consistent with most tumor T cells deriving from the lymph node and then expanding within tumor tissue. The similarity between tumor and nontumor tissue repertoires was significantly greater in luminal-like breast cancer than in basal-like breast cancer. The study presented the conclusion that tumor T cells originate in lymph nodes as consistent with a hypothesis, not as something directly demonstrated. Tumors showed preferential V and J gene usage, and their T-cell repertoire diversity fell below that of lymph nodes yet above that of nontumor tissue.

Notes on this clonotype: Its antigen target is currently unknown. No conserved phenylalanine or tryptophan is present at the end of the CDR3, so a read error is the likely explanation.

The run used an Illumina HiSeq 2000. Multiplex PCR amplification was used to build the TCR beta chain libraries. High-throughput sequencing was used to analyze the amplified TCR beta chain products. TCRdb ran its own pipeline on the public reads, namely fastp trimming at Q25 and MiXCR clone calling, and kept in-frame beta chains. One record per CDR3 amino acid sequence lists the most common genes and DNA. Within this sample are about 200,000 distinct CDR3 sequences, with 31% of them counted one time only. Around 4.5% of the sample goes to the ten largest clones. According to the germline V gene (reference sequence), CDR1 reads SEHNR and CDR2 reads FQNEAQ. V lost 5 bases and J lost 0 bases; the stretch between them is 8 bases long. The CDR3 comprises 14 residues, both ends counted. CDR3 DNA only is kept here, 42 bases in frame from base 1. The axillary draining lymph nodes of breast cancer patients were the source of the lymph node samples.

Sequences were obtained from axillary lymph node tissue. The chain joins TRBV7-9 to TRBJ2-4; no confident D gene assignment can be made. The receptor was derived from a female donor with breast cancer. Some clones in this sample may be carry-over from other donors' samples. The CDR3 protein sequence reads: CASSNELAKNIQYL. The DNA is as follows: TGTGCCAGCAGCAATGAACTAGCCAAAAACATTCAGTACCTC.